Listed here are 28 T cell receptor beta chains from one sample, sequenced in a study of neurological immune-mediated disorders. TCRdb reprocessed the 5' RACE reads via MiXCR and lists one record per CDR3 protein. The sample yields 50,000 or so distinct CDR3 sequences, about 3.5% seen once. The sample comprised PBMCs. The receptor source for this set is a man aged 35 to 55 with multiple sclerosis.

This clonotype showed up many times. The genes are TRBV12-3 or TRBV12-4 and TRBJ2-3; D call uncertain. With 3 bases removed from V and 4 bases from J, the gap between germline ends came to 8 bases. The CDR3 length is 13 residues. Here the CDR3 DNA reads TGTGCCAGCAGTTTCGGCCTAGCAGATACGCAGTATTTT. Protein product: CASSFGLADTQYF.

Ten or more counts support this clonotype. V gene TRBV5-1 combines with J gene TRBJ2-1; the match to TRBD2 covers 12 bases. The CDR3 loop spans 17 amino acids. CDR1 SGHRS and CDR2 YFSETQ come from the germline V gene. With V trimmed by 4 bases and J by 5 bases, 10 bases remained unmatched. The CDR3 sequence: CASSGGLAGPGHNEQFF. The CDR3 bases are TGCGCCAGCAGCGGTGGACTAGCGGGGCCAGGCCACAATGAGCAGTTCTTC.

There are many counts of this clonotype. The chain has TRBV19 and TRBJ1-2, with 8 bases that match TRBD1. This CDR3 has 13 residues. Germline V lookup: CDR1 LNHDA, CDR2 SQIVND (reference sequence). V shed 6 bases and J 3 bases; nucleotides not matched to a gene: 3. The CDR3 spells CASRVQGDYGYTF. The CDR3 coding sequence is TGTGCCAGTAGGGTACAGGGGGACTATGGCTACACCTTC.

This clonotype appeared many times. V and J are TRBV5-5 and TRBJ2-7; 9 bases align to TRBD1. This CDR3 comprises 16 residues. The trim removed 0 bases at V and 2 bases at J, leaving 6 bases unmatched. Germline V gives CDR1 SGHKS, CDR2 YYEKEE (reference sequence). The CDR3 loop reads CASSLAPGTGTYEQYF. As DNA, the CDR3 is TGTGCCAGCAGCTTGGCCCCCGGGACAGGGACCTACGAGCAGTACTTC. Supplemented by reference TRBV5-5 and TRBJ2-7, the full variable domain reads DAGVTQSPTHLIKTRGQQVTLRCSPISGHKSVSWYQQVLGQGPQFIFQYYEKEERGRGNFPDRFSARQFPNYSSELNVNALLLGDSALYLCASSLAPGTGTYEQYFGPGTRLTVT.

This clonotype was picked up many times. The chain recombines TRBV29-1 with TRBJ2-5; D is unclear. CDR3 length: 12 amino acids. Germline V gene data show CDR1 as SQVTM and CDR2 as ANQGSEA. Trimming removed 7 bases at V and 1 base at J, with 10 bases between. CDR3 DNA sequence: TGCAGCGCCGGCCGGCTCCAAGAGACCCAGTACTTC. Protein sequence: CSAGRLQETQYF.

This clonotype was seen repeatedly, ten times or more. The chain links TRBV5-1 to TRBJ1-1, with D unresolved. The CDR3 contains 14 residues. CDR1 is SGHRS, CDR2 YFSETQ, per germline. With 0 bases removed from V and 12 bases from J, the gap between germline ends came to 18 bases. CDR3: CASSLGSASPGTFF. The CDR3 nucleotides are TGCGCCAGCAGCTTGGGGTCCGCGTCCCCCGGGACTTTCTTT.

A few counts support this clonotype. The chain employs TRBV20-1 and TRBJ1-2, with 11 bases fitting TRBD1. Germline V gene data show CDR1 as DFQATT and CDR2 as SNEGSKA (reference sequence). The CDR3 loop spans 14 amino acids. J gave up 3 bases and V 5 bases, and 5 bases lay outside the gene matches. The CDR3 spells CSAGQGAEDYGYTF. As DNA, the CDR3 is TGCAGTGCTGGACAGGGGGCGGAGGACTATGGCTACACCTTC.

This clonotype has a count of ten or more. The CDR3 reads CASSYLASGGADTQYF. CDR3 DNA: TGTGCCAGCAGTTACTTGGCTAGCGGGGGGGCAGATACGCAGTATTTT. The chain has TRBV6-6 and TRBJ2-3, with 12 bases identical to TRBD2. The germline V gene has CDR1 MNHNY and CDR2 SVGAGI (reference sequence). V shed 1 base and J 4 bases; nucleotides not matched to a gene: 3. This CDR3 is built from 16 residues.

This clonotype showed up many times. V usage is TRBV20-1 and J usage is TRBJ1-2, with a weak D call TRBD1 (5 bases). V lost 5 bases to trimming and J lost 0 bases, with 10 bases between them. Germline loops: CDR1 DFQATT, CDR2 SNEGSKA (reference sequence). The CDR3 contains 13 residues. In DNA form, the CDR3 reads TGCAGTGCTTGGGACCCCGCTAACTATGGCTACACCTTC. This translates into CSAWDPANYGYTF.

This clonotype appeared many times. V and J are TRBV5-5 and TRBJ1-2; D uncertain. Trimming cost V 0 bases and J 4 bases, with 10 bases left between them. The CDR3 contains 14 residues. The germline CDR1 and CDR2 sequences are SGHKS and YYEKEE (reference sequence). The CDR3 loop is CASSLEDWSYGYTF. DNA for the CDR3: TGTGCCAGCAGCTTGGAGGACTGGAGCTATGGCTACACCTTC.

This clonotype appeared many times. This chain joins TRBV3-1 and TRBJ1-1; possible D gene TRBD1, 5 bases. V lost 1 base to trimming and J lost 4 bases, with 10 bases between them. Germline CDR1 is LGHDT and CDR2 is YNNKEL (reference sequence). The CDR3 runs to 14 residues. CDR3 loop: CASSQAGATTEAFF. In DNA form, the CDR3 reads TGTGCCAGCAGCCAAGCTGGGGCCACCACTGAAGCTTTCTTT.

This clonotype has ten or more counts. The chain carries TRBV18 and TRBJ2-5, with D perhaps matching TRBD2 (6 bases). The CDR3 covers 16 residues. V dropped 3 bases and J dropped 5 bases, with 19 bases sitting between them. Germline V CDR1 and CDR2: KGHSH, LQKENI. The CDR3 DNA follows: TGTGCCAGCTCACCGCGGCCCAGCAGTGGAGGGGAGACCCAGTACTTC. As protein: CASSPRPSSGGETQYF.

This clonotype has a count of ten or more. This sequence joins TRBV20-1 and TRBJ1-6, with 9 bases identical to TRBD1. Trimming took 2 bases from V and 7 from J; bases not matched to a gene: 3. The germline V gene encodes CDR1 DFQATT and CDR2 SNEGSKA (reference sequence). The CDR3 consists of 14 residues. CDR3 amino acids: CSARRTGVNSPLHF. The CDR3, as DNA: TGCAGTGCTAGACGGACAGGGGTAAATTCACCCCTCCACTTT.

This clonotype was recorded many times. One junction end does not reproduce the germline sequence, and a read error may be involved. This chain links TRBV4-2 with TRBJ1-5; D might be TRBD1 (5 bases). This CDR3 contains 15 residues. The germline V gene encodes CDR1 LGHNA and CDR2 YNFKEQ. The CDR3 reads CASSQEVKGNQPQNF. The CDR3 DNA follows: TGTGCCAGCAGCCAAGAAGTTAAGGGGAATCAGCCCCAGAATTTT.

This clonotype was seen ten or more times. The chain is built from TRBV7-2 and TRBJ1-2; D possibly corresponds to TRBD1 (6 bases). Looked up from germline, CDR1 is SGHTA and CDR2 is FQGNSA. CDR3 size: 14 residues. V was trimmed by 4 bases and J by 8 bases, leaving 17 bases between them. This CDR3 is CASSSGWGLYGYTF. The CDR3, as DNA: TGTGCCAGCAGCTCAGGGTGGGGGCTCTACGGCTACACCTTC.

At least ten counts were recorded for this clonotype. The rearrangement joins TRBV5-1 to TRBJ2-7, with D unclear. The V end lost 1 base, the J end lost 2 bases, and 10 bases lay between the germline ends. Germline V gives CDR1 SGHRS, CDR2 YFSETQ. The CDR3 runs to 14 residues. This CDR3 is CASSLSGATYEQYF. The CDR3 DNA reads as TGCGCCAGCAGCTTGTCAGGAGCCACCTACGAGCAGTACTTC.

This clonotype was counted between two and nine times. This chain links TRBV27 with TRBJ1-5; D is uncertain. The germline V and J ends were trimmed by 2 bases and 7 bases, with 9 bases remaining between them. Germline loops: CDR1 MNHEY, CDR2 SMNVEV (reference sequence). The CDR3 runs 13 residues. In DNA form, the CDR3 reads TGTGCCAGCAGTTTACGGGTGTTCCAGCCCCAGCATTTT. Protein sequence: CASSLRVFQPQHF.

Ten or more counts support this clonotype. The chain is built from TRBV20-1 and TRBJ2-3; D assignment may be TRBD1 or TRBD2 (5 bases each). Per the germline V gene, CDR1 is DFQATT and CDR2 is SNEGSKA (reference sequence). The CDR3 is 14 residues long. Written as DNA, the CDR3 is TGCGCGGGTAGGACACCGATCCATAGGGATACGCAGTATTTT. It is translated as CAGRTPIHRDTQYF.

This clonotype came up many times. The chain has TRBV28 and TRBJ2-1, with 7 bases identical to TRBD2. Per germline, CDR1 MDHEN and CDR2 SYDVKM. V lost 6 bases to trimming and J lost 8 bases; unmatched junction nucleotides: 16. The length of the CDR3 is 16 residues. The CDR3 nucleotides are TGTGCCAGCAGACCCAACCGGGGGGATATTAGGGATGAGCAGTTCTTC. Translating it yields CASRPNRGDIRDEQFF. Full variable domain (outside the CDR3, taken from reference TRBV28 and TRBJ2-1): DVKVTQSSRYLVKRTGEKVFLECVQDMDHENMFWYRQDPGLGLRLIYFSYDVKMKEKGDIPEGYSVSREKKERFSLILESASTNQTSMYLCASRPNRGDIRDEQFFGPGTRLTVL.

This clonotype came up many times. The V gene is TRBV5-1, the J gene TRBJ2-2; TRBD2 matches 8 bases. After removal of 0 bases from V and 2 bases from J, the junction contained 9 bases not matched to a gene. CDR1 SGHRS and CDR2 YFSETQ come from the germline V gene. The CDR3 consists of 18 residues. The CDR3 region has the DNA TGCGCCAGCAGCTTGGCCTCCCCCGGGGGGGGCAACACCGGGGAGCTGTTTTTT. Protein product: CASSLASPGGGNTGELFF.

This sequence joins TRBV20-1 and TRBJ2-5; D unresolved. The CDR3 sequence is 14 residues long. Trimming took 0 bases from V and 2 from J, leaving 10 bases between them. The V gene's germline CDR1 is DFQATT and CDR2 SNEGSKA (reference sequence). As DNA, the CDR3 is TGCAGTGCTAGAGATCCAACAAGACAAGAGACCCAGTACTTC. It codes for CSARDPTRQETQYF.

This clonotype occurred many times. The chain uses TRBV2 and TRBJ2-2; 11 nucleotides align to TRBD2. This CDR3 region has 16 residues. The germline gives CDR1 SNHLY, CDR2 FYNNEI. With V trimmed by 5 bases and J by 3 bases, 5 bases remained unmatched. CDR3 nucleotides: TGTGCCAGCAGTCCAACTAGCGGGGGACACACCGGGGAGCTGTTTTTT. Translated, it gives CASSPTSGGHTGELFF.

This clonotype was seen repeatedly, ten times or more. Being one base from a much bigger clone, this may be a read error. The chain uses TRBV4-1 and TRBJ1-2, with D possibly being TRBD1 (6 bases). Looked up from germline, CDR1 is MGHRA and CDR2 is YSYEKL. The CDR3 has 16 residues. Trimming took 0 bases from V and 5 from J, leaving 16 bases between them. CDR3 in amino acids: CASSQEGGKGLYGYTF. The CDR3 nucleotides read TGCGCCAGCAGCCAAGAAGGGGGAAAGGGCCTATATGGCTACACCTTC.

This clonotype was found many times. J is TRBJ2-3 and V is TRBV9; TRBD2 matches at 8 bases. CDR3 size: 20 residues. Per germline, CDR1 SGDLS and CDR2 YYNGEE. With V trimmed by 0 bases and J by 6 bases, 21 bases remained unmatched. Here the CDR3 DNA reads TGTGCCAGCAGCGTAGCTAGAGGCCCGGGGGGGTTGGTGGGTGTGGATACGCAGTATTTT. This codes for CASSVARGPGGLVGVDTQYF.

CDR3 in amino acids: CASSLGQDTQYF. CDR3 in DNA: TGCGCCAGCAGCTTGGGTCAAGATACGCAGTATTTT. The V gene is TRBV5-1, the J gene TRBJ2-3; D is ambiguous. CDR3 length: 12 amino acids. CDR1 is SGHRS and CDR2 is YFSETQ in the germline V gene. The V end was cut by 0 bases, the J end by 5 bases, with 4 bases between.

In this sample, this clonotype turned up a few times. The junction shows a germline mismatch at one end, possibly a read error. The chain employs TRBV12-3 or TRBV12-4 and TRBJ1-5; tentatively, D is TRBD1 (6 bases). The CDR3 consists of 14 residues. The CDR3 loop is CASSSTGRRQPQNF. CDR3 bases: TGTGCCAGCAGTTCTACAGGGAGGAGACAGCCCCAGAATTTT.

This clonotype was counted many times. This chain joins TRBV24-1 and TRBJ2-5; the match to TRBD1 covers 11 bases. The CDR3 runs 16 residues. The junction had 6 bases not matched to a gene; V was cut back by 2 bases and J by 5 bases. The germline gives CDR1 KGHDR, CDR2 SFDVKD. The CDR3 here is CATSDSGTGGQETQYF. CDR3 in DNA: TGTGCCACCAGTGATTCCGGGACAGGGGGACAGGAGACCCAGTACTTC.

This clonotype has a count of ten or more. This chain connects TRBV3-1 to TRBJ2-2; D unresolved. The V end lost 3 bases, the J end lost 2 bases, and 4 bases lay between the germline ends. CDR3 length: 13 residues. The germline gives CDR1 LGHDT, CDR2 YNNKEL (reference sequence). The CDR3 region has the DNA TGTGCCAGCAGCCAGATAAACACCGGGGAGCTGTTTTTT. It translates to CASSQINTGELFF.